Following are 22 T cell receptor beta chains from one sample sequenced in a study of T cells in Graves' hyperthyroidism and ophthalmopathy. The CDR3 regions of TCR beta were amplified from RNA transcripts. The primer set for the first-round RT-PCR of the TCR CDR3 was HTBI. A single record per CDR3 protein comes from TCRdb applying MiXCR to the multiplex PCR reads. The sample records roughly 420,000 distinct CDR3 sequences, around a sixth being singletons. The source material was blood. Receptors were obtained from a woman younger than 35 with Graves' hyperthyroidism.

The V call is TRBV9, the J call TRBJ2-2, with 16 nucleotides matching TRBD2. V was clipped by 3 bases and J by 3 bases; unmatched bases: 5. The CDR3 runs 18 residues. The germline V gene has CDR1 SGDLS and CDR2 YYNGEE. The CDR3 protein is CASSEGTSGRVDTGELFF. As DNA, the CDR3 is TGTGCCAGCAGCGAGGGGACTAGCGGGAGGGTCGACACCGGGGAGCTGTTTTTT. The full variable domain, rest sourced from reference TRBV9 and TRBJ2-2, is DSGVTQTPKHLITATGQRVTLRCSPRSGDLSVYWYQQSLDQGLQFLIQYYNGEERAKGNILERFSAQQFPDLHSELNLSSLELGDSALYFCASSEGTSGRVDTGELFFGEGSRLTVL.

This clonotype was seen ten or more times. V usage is TRBV28 and J usage is TRBJ1-5; no definite D call. Germline CDR1 is MDHEN and CDR2 is SYDVKM. V dropped 5 bases and J dropped 9 bases, with 11 bases sitting between them. The CDR3 sequence is 12 residues long. The CDR3 coding sequence is TGTGCCAGCAGTATTCAGGTTTGGCCCCAGCATTTT. Protein sequence: CASSIQVWPQHF.

This clonotype showed up many times. The chain has TRBV20-1 and TRBJ2-7; TRBD2 is a possible D gene (7 bases). CDR1 DFQATT and CDR2 SNEGSKA come from the germline V gene (reference sequence). CDR3 length: 13 amino acids. Deletions cut 6 bases from V and 3 bases from J, with 15 bases between. The CDR3 region is CSARGGADYEQYF. The CDR3 coding sequence is TGCAGTGCCCGAGGGGGGGCCGACTACGAGCAGTACTTC.

This clonotype was seen ten or more times. An end of the junction does not agree with germline; a read error may underlie this. The chain uses TRBV7-7 and TRBJ2-1; the match to TRBD2 covers 11 bases. The CDR3 has 14 amino acids. In germline, CDR1 is SSHAT, CDR2 FNYEAQ (reference sequence). The CDR3 is CASSRGLADNEQFF. For the CDR3, the DNA is TGTGCTAGCAGCCGGGGACTAGCGGACAATGAGCAGTTCTTC.

This clonotype was observed a handful of times. The chain combines TRBV28 with TRBJ1-3, with D possibly matching TRBD1 (6 bases). CDR1 MDHEN and CDR2 SYDVKM come from the germline V gene. V lost 8 bases and J 0 bases, leaving 17 bases between the germline ends. The CDR3 covers 16 residues. CDR3 in amino acids: CASFISGANSGNTIYF. The CDR3 bases are TGTGCCAGCTTTATTTCAGGGGCCAACTCTGGAAACACCATATATTTT.

There are many counts of this clonotype. The V gene is TRBV2, the J gene TRBJ2-3; 9 bases are shared with TRBD2. The CDR3 is made up of 19 amino acids. Germline V CDR1 and CDR2: SNHLY, FYNNEI. The V and J ends lost 1 base and 5 bases, in that order; junction bases with no gene match: 16. Written as DNA, the CDR3 is TGTGCCAGCAGTGAAGGGGCACTCCGACTAGCGGTAAGGGGAGATACGCAGTATTTT. Its protein is CASSEGALRLAVRGDTQYF.

Worth noting for this clonotype: This may stem from a read error, because a much larger clone lies one nucleotide away. The gene calls are TRBV7-8 and TRBJ1-5; no clear D. Germline values: CDR1 SGHVS, CDR2 FQNEAQ. CDR3 length equals 16 residues. Here the CDR3 reads CARSLGRVGGNQPQHF. The CDR3 coding sequence is TGTGCCAGGAGCTTAGGTAGGGTTGGGGGCAATCAGCCCCAGCATTTT.

This clonotype has just a few counts. The V call is TRBV28, the J call TRBJ2-7, with 10 bases lining up with TRBD1. There are 14 residues in the CDR3. V trimming: 4 bases; J trimming: 5 bases; junction bases outside the gene matches: 5. Looked up from germline, CDR1 is MDHEN and CDR2 is SYDVKM. The CDR3 here is CASSSPGQGHEQYF. The DNA for the CDR3 is TGTGCCAGCAGTTCGCCGGGACAGGGGCACGAGCAGTACTTC.

The chain carries TRBV2 and TRBJ2-7, with TRBD1 matching over 8 bases. This CDR3 has 14 residues. Germline lookup yields CDR1 SNHLY and CDR2 FYNNEI. V trimming: 7 bases; J trimming: 4 bases; junction bases outside the gene matches: 9. The CDR3 spells CASTDRGLNYEQYF. For the CDR3, the DNA is TGTGCCAGCACCGACAGGGGACTTAATTACGAGCAGTACTTC.

V and J are TRBV6-1 and TRBJ2-3; the D gene is possibly TRBD1 (7 bases). The CDR3 extends over 15 amino acids. Trimming took off 4 bases at V and 1 base at J, with 12 bases between the two ends. Germline-derived CDR1 and CDR2 are MNHNS and SASEGT. CDR3 bases: TGTGCCAGCAGTGGGAGGGGGCTTGGCACAGATACGCAGTATTTT. This codes for CASSGRGLGTDTQYF.

V and J are TRBV3-1 and TRBJ2-2; 8 positions match TRBD1. Losses at the gene ends were 9 bases for V and 6 bases for J; bases not matched to a gene: 9. The CDR3 spans 14 residues. Germline loops: CDR1 LGHDT, CDR2 YNNKEL (reference sequence). The CDR3 is CASQRTGLAGELFF. The CDR3 coding sequence is TGTGCCAGTCAGAGGACAGGGTTGGCCGGGGAGCTGTTTTTT.

This clonotype has at least ten counts. The V and J genes are TRBV20-1 and TRBJ2-5, with TRBD2 identical over 8 bases. Germline assignment: CDR1 DFQATT and CDR2 SNEGSKA (reference sequence). Germline trimming cut 7 bases from V and 7 bases from J; bases unmatched to any gene: 14. The length of the CDR3 is 14 residues. The CDR3 protein is CSVLLTSASGTQYF. The CDR3 DNA follows: TGCAGTGTCCTACTGACTAGCGCCTCGGGGACCCAGTACTTC.

The V call is TRBV7-3, the J call TRBJ2-1; 16 positions match TRBD2. CDR3 length: 17 amino acids. J gave up 7 bases and V 3 bases, and 6 bases lay outside the gene matches. Per the germline V gene, CDR1 is SGHTA and CDR2 is FQGTGA. The CDR3 sequence is CASSFLGLAGGRNEQFF. The DNA of the CDR3 is TGTGCCAGCAGCTTTTTGGGACTAGCGGGGGGGCGAAATGAGCAGTTCTTC.

The chain joins TRBV20-1 to TRBJ2-2; 11 nucleotides align to TRBD2. The CDR3 totals 16 residues. V lost 3 bases, J lost 3 bases, and 6 bases stayed unmatched. From germline, CDR1 is DFQATT and CDR2 SNEGSKA (reference sequence). CDR3 in DNA: TGCAGTGCTAGCCCTCTAGCGGGGGGTTACACCGGGGAGCTGTTTTTT. Translation gives CSASPLAGGYTGELFF.

The chain has TRBV6-2 or TRBV6-3 and TRBJ2-7; 9 bases fit TRBD1. The V gene end was trimmed by 0 bases and the J gene end by 5 bases; junction bases not matched to a gene: 5. Germline V gene lookup returns CDR1 MNHEY and CDR2 SVGEGT. The CDR3 loop spans 15 amino acids. The CDR3, as DNA: TGTGCCAGCAGTTACTCAGGGACAGGGATCCACGAGCAGTACTTC. Translating it yields CASSYSGTGIHEQYF.

The chain has TRBV7-9 and TRBJ2-7; TRBD1 agrees at 7 bases. CDR1 and CDR2 (germline): SEHNR, FQNEAQ (reference sequence). V trimming: 2 bases; J trimming: 5 bases; junction bases outside the gene matches: 6. The CDR3 totals 14 residues. CDR3 sequence (DNA): TGTGCCAGCAGCTTACTGACAGGGTTGCACGAGCAGTACTTC. Translated, it gives CASSLLTGLHEQYF.

This clonotype was recorded at least ten times. V is TRBV5-1 and J is TRBJ1-2; no firm D call. Germline loops: CDR1 SGHRS, CDR2 YFSETQ. V dropped 1 base and J dropped 7 bases, with 14 bases sitting between them. This CDR3 has 14 residues. The CDR3 DNA follows: TGCGCCAGCAGCTTGAGCCTTGGGATTAGTGGCTACACCTTC. It yields the protein CASSLSLGISGYTF.

The sample holds many counts of this clonotype. The chain carries TRBV5-1 and TRBJ2-7; the D gene is possibly TRBD1 (6 bases). V lost 1 base and J lost 0, with 17 bases in between. This CDR3 comprises 17 residues. Germline CDR1 and CDR2: SGHRS and YFSETQ. This CDR3 reads CASSLFFGAGDSYEQYF. The CDR3 DNA follows: TGCGCCAGCAGCTTGTTCTTCGGGGCAGGGGACTCCTACGAGCAGTACTTC.

This clonotype was counted between two and nine times. This chain connects TRBV6-5 to TRBJ1-5; no reliable D call. V was pared by 0 bases and J by 5 bases, with 5 bases between. This CDR3 is built from 13 residues. Germline loops: CDR1 MNHEY, CDR2 SVGAGI. Written as DNA, the CDR3 is TGTGCCAGCAGTTACTCCGAGGATCAGCCCCAGCATTTT. The encoded protein is CASSYSEDQPQHF.

A remark on this clonotype: This could be a read error, since a much larger clone is one nucleotide away. V gene TRBV7-2 combines with J gene TRBJ2-5, with TRBD1 matching over 12 bases. This CDR3 has 15 residues. Germline assignment: CDR1 SGHTA and CDR2 FQGNSA. CDR3 bases: TGTGCCAGCAGCCCGTGGGACAGGGGGCGAGAGACCCGGTACTTC. This encodes CASSPWDRGRETRYF. Complete variable domain (other parts from reference TRBV7-2 and TRBJ2-5): GAGVSQSPSNKVTEKGKDVELRCDPISGHTALYWYRQSLGQGLEFLIYFQGNSAPDKSGLPSDRFSAERTGGSVSTLTIQRTQQEDSAVYLCASSPWDRGRETRYFGPGTRLLVL.

This clonotype was seen a handful of times. The genes are TRBV7-8 and TRBJ2-3; TRBD2 aligns across 9 bases. J gave up 4 bases and V 2 bases, and 7 bases lay outside the gene matches. Germline CDR1 is SGHVS and CDR2 is FQNEAQ. The CDR3 is 16 residues long. The CDR3 coding sequence is TGTGCCAGCAGCTTAAGGGGCAGCGGGGGGTCAGATACGCAGTATTTT. Translation gives CASSLRGSGGSDTQYF.

This clonotype was counted at least ten times. V is TRBV7-3 and J is TRBJ2-4; 8 positions agree with TRBD2. The junction had 8 bases not matched to a gene; V was cut back by 2 bases and J by 8 bases. The CDR3 is 15 amino acids. The V gene's germline CDR1 is SGHTA and CDR2 FQGTGA. In nucleotides, the CDR3 is TGTGCCAGCAGCTTAGCGGGAGGTTTTAAGGACATTCAGTACTTC. Translation: CASSLAGGFKDIQYF.